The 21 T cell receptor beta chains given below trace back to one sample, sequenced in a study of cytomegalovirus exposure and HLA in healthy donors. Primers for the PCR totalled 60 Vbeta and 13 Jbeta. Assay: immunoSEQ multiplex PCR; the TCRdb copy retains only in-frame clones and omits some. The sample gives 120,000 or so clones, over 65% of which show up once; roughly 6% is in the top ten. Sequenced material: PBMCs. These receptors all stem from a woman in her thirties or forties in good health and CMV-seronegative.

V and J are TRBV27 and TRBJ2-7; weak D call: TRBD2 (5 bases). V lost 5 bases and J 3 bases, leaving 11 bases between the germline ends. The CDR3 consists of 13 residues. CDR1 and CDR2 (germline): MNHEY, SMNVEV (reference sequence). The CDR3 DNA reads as TGTGCCAGCAGTCACGGTACTAGCTACGAGCAGTACTTC. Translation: CASSHGTSYEQYF.

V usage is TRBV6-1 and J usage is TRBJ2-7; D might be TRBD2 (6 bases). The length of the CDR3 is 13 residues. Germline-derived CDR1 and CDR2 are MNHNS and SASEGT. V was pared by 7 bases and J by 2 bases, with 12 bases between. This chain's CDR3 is CASTNGGTYEQYF. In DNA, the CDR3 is TGTGCCAGCACGAATGGGGGGACCTACGAGCAGTACTTC.

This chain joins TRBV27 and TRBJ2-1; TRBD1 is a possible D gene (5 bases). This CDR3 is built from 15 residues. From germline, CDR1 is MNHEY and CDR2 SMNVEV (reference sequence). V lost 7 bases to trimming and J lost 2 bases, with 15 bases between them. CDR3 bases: TGTGCCAGCACCCCTGTTGGGGCAACCTACAATGAGCAGTTCTTC. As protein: CASTPVGATYNEQFF.

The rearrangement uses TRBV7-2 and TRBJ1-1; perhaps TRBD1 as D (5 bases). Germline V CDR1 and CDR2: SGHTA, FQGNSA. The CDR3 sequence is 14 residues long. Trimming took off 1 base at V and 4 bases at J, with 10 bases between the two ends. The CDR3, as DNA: TGTGCCAGCAGCTTAGATGGGAGGGGCACTGAAGCTTTCTTT. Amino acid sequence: CASSLDGRGTEAFF.

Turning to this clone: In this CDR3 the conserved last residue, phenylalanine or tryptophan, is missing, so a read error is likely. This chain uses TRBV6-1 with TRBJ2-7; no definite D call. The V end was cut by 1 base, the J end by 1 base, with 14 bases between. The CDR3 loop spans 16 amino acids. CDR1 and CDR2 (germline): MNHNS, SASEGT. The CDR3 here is CASSEVGWAGSYEQYL. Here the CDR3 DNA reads TGTGCCAGCAGTGAAGTCGGTTGGGCAGGATCCTACGAGCAGTACCTC.

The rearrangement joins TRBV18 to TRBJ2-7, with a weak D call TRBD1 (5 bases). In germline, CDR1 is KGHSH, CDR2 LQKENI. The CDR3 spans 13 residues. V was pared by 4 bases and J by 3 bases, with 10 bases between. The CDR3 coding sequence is TGTGCCAGCTCACAAGCAGGGAACTACGAGCAGTACTTC. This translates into CASSQAGNYEQYF.

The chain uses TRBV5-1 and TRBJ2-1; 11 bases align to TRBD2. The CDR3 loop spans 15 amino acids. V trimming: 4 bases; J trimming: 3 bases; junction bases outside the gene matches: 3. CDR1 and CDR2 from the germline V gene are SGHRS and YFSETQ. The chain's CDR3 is CASSPGTSGYNEQFF. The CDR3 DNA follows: TGCGCCAGCAGCCCCGGGACTAGCGGCTACAATGAGCAGTTCTTC.

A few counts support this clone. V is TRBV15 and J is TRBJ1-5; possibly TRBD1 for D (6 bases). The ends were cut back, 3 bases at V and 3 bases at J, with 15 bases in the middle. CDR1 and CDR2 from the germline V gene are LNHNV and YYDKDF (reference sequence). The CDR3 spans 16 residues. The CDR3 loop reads CATSRSSRDNNQPQHF. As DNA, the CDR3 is TGTGCCACCAGCAGGAGTTCCCGGGACAACAATCAGCCCCAGCATTTT.

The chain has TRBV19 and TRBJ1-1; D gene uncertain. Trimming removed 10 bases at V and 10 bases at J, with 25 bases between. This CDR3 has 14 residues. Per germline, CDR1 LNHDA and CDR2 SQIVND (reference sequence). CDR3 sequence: CATAPGVRREGAFF. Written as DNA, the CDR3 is TGTGCCACCGCGCCCGGGGTAAGGCGTGAAGGAGCTTTCTTT.

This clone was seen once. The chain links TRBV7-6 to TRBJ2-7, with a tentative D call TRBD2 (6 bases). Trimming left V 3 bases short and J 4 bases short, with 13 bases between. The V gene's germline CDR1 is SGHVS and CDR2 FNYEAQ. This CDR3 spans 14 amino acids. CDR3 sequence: CASSLGGLWYEQYF. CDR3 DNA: TGTGCCAGCAGCTTGGGGGGTTTATGGTACGAGCAGTACTTC. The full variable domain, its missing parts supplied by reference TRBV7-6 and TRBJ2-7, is GAGVSQSPRYKVTKRGQDVALRCDPISGHVSLYWYRQALGQGPEFLTYFNYEAQQDKSGLPNDRFSAERPEGSISTLTIQRTEQRDSAMYRCASSLGGLWYEQYFGPGTRLTVT.

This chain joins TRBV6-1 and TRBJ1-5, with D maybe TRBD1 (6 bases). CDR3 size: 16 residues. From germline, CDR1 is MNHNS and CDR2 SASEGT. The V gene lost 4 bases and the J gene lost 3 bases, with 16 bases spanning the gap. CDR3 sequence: CASSVGGALYNQPQHF. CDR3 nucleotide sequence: TGTGCCAGCAGTGTTGGGGGGGCCTTATACAATCAGCCCCAGCATTTT.

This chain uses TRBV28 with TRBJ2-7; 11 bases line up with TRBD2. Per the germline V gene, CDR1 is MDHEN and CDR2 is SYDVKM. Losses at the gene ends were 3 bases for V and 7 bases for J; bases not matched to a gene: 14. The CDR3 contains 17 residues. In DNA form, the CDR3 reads TGTGCCAGCAGTTTCCCAAAAGTAGCGGGAGGGCCGCGGGAGCAGTACTTC. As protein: CASSFPKVAGGPREQYF.

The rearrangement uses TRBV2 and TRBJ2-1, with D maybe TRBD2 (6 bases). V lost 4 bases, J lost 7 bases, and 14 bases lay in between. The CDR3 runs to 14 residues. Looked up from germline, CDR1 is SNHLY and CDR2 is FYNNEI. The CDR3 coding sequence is TGTGCCAGCAGTGTGACTAGTATTGGGAATGAGCAGTTCTTC. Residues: CASSVTSIGNEQFF.

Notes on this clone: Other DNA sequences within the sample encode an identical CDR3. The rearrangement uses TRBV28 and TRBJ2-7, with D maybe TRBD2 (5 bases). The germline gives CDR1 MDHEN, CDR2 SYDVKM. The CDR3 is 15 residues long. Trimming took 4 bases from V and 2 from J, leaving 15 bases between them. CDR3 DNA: TGTGCCAGCAGTTCCCCAGGACTGGAAACCTACGAGCAGTACTTC. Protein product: CASSSPGLETYEQYF.

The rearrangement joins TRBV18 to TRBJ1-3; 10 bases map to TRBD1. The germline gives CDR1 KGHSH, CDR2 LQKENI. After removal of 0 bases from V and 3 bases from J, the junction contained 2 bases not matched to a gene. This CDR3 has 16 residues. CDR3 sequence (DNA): TGTGCCAGCTCACCACCCGGGACAGGGGTTGGAAACACCATATATTTT. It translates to CASSPPGTGVGNTIYF.

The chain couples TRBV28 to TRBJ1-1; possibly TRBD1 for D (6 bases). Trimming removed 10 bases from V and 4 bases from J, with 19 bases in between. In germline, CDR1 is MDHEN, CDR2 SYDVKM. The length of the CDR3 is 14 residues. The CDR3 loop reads CATTGWGGRTEAFF. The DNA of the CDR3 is TGTGCCACAACGGGTTGGGGGGGGCGCACTGAAGCTTTCTTT.

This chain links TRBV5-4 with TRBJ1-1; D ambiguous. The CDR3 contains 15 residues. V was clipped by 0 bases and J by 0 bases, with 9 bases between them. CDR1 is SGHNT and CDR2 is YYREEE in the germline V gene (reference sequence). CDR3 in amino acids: CASSLARTMNTEAFF. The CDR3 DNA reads TGTGCCAGCAGCTTGGCCCGGACTATGAACACTGAAGCTTTCTTT. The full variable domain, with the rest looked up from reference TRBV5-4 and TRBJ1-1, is ETGVTQSPTHLIKTRGQQVTLRCSSQSGHNTVSWYQQALGQGPQFIFQYYREEENGRGNFPPRFSGLQFPNYSSELNVNALELDDSALYLCASSLARTMNTEAFFGQGTRLTVV.

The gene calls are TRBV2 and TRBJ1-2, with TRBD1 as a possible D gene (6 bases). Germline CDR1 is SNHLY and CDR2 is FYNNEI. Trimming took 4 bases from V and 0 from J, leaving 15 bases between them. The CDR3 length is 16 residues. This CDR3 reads CASSARTGRANYGYTF. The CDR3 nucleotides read TGTGCCAGCAGTGCCAGAACAGGGCGAGCTAACTATGGCTACACCTTC.

CDR3 sequence (DNA): TGTGCCAGCAGTTCCCAGGGCAGGGAGACCCAGTACTTC. This translates into CASSSQGRETQYF. The V and J genes are TRBV28 and TRBJ2-5; a weak D match, TRBD1 (5 bases). CDR1 and CDR2 (germline): MDHEN, SYDVKM. Trimming removed 4 bases at V and 5 bases at J, with 11 bases between. The length of the CDR3 is 13 residues.

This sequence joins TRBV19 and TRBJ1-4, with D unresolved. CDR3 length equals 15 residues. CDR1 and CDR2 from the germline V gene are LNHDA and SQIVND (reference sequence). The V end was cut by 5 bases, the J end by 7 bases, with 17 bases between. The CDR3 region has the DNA TGTGCCAGTAGTCCAGCGGCCCCGCGGAGTGAAAAACTGTTTTTT. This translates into CASSPAAPRSEKLFF.

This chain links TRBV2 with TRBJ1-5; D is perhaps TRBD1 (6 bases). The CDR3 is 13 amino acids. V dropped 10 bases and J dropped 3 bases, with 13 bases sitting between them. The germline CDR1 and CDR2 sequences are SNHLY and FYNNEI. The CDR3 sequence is CATQGQSNQPQHF. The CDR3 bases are TGTGCCACCCAAGGACAGTCCAATCAGCCCCAGCATTTT.